This T cell receptor (beta chain) comes out of a study of T-cell reconstitution after alpha-beta-depleted transplantation in children. Study-level findings and limits: T-cell counts and diversity were attributed mostly to newly produced T cells one year after transplant.

For TCRbeta, the library was prepared with unique molecular identifiers. TCRdb re-analysed the PCR reads in MiXCR, keeping a single row per CDR3 protein. The table shows about 1,000,000 distinct CDR3 sequences, with around 30% occurring only once. From germline, CDR1 is SEHNR and CDR2 FQNEAQ (reference sequence). The CDR3 spans 16 residues. Trimming pared 5 bases from V and 0 bases from J, leaving 14 bases between. To note about this clonotype: Its target is not known.

The source material was PBMCs, mostly from graft donor cells, sampled 360 days after TCRalphabeta/CD19-depleted stem cell transplant. The chain carries TRBV7-9 and TRBJ2-1; the D is unclear. The TCR was taken from a boy younger than two who had a stem cell transplant for SCID, so the T cells may come from the graft donor. The CDR3 nucleotides read TGTGCCAGCAGCCAGGCCACGCTAGTCTCCTACAATGAGCAGTTCTTC. Encoded protein: CASSQATLVSYNEQFF.